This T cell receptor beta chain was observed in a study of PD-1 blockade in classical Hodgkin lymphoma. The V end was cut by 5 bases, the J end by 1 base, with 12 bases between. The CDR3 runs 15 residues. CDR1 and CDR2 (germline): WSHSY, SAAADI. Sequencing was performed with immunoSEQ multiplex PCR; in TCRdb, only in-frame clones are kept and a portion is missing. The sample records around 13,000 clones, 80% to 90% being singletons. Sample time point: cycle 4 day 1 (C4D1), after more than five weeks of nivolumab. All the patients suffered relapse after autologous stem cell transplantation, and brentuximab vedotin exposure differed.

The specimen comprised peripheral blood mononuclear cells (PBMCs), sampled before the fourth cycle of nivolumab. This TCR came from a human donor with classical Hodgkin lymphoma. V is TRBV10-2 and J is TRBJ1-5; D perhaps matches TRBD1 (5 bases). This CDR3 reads CASSPGPASNQPQHF. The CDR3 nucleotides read TGCGCCAGCAGTCCGGGGCCGGCCAGCAATCAGCCCCAGCATTTT.